This TCR beta chain appears in the sequencing data of a study of lymphopenia after photon versus proton radiotherapy. Only in-frame clones appear in the TCRdb table, and some are missing; sequencing was by immunoSEQ multiplex PCR. Of more than 70,000 clones listed, about four fifths were seen once; the top ten hold approximately 1.3%. Germline CDR1 is LGHNA and CDR2 is YSLEER. Trimming took off 1 base at V and 0 bases at J, with 15 bases between the two ends. The CDR3 runs to 18 residues. This clone was seen once. This specimen was peripheral blood, taken from a patient treated with proton-based radiotherapy. The V call is TRBV4-3, the J call TRBJ2-2; D unclear. This sequence was found in a man in his sixties with pancreatic cancer. The CDR3 region has the DNA TGCGCCAGCAGCCAAGCGGTGACGCCGGGTACGAACACCGGGGAGCTGTTTTTT. Amino acids: CASSQAVTPGTNTGELFF.